The rows below give T cell receptor beta chains drawn from one sample of a study of blood T cell repertoires in COVID-19. Clones were sequenced by immunoSEQ multiplex PCR, and TCRdb holds only the in-frame ones, with some missing. The repertoire has 200,000 to 250,000 clones, roughly 86% of them found once; the top ten carry about 3%. The specimen sequenced was peripheral blood. The receptors stem from a woman aged 25 to 39 who had recovered from COVID-19. CDR3s include the opening cysteine and the closing phenylalanine or tryptophan. D genes are given only for firm matches. Size tells how often a clone was seen (once, few, many) or the class of an expanded clone, and some rows leave it out.

v_gene	d_gene	abundance	j_gene	CDR3nt	CDR3aa
TRBV6-5	NA	NA	TRBJ1-1	TGTGCCAGTAAACAGGGATTTGACACTGAAGCTTTCTTT	CASKQGFDTEAFF
TRBV18	TRBD1	NA	TRBJ1-1	TGTGCCAGCTCACCATCGCGGACAGGGGTGAACACTGAAGCTTTCTTT	CASSPSRTGVNTEAFF
TRBV5-1	NA	NA	TRBJ2-1	TGCGCCAGCAGCTTGGCTGGTAGCCATGAGCAGTTCTTC	CASSLAGSHEQFF
TRBV5-1	TRBD1	once	TRBJ1-1	TGCGCCAGCAGCTTCCTTGGGACAGGGAACACTGAAGCTTTCTTT	CASSFLGTGNTEAFF
TRBV7-7	TRBD1	NA	TRBJ2-6	TGTGCCAGCAACAATGACAGGGCATTCTCTGGGGCCAACGTCCTGACTTTC	CASNNDRAFSGANVLTF
TRBV5-5	TRBD1	NA	TRBJ1-4	TGTGCCAGCAGCTTGCACCGGGACAGGGACTGGGAGAATGAAAAACTGTTTTTT	CASSLHRDRDWENEKLFF
TRBV19	TRBD1	NA	TRBJ1-2	TGTGCCAGTACCCAAGGGACAGGTGATGGCTACACCTTC	CASTQGTGDGYTF
TRBV2	TRBD2	NA	TRBJ2-7	TGTGCCAGCAGACCCCGAACAAGCGGGGGGGCATTATACGAGCAGTACTTC	CASRPRTSGGALYEQYF
TRBV5-6	TRBD2	NA	TRBJ2-7	TGTGCCAGCAGCGTGACTAGCGGGTACGAGCAGTACTTC	CASSVTSGYEQYF
TRBV7-2	NA	NA	TRBJ2-5	TGTGCCAGCAGCACACCTTGGGGCAGGGAGACCCAGTACTTC	CASSTPWGRETQYF
TRBV6-2/TRBV6-3	TRBD2	NA	TRBJ2-5	TGTGCCAGCAGCCCGCGGGGGGGTGAAGAGACCCAGTACTTC	CASSPRGGEETQYF